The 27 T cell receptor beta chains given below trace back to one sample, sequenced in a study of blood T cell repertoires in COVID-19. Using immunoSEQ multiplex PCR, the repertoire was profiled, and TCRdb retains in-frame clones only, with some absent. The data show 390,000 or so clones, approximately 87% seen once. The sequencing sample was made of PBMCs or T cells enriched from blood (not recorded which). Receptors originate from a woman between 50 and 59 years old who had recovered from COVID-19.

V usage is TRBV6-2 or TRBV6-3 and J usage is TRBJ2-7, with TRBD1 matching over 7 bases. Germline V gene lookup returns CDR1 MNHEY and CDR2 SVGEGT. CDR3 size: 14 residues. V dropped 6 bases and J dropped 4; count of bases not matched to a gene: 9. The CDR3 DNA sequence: TGTGCCAGCAGCCCTCGACAGGGTTTGTACGAGCAGTACTTC. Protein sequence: CASSPRQGLYEQYF.

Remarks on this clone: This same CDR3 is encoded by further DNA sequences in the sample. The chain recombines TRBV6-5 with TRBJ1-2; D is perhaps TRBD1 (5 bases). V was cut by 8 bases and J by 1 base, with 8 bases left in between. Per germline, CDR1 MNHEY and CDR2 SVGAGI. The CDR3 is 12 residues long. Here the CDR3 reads CASRQGNYGYTF. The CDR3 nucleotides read TGTGCCAGCCGGCAGGGTAACTATGGCTACACCTTC.

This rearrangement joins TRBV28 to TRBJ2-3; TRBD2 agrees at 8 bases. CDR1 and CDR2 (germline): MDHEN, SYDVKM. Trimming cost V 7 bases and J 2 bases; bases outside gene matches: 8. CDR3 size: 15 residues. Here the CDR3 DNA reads TGTGCCAGCAAGGGAACGGGGGGGCCCACAGATACGCAGTATTTT. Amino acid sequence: CASKGTGGPTDTQYF.

This CDR3 is CASLNSIRGEAFF. CDR3 nucleotide sequence: TGTGCCAGCCTAAATAGCATTAGGGGAGAAGCTTTCTTT. This rearrangement joins TRBV6-5 to TRBJ1-1, with D tentatively TRBD1 (5 bases). Looked up from germline, CDR1 is MNHEY and CDR2 is SVGAGI. The CDR3 runs 13 residues. The V end lost 8 bases, the J end lost 8 bases, and 18 bases lay between the germline ends.

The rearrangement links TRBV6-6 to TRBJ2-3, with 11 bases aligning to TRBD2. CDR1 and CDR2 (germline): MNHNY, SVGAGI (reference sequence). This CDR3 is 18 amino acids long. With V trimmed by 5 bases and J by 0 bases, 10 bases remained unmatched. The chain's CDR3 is CASSPTSGGYTSTDTQYF. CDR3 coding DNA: TGTGCCAGCAGTCCTACTAGCGGGGGTTACACTAGCACAGATACGCAGTATTTT.

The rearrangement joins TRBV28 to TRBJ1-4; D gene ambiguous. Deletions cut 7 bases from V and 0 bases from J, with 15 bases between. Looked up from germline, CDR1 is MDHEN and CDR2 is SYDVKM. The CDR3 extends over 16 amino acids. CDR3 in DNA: TGTGCCAGCACCACTAGACGGGTTTCAACTAATGAAAAACTGTTTTTT. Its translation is CASTTRRVSTNEKLFF.

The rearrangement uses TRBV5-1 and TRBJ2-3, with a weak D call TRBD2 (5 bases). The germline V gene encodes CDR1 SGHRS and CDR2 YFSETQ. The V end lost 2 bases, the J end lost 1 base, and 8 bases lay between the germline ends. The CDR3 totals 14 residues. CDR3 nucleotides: TGCGCCAGCAGCTTCCTCGGGGGCACAGATACGCAGTATTTT. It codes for CASSFLGGTDTQYF.

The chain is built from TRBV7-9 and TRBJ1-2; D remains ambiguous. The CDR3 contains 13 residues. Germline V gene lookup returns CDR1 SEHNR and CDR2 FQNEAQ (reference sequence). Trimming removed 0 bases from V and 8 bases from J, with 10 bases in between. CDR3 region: CASSLAEARGYTF. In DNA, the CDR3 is TGTGCCAGCAGCTTAGCAGAAGCGAGGGGCTACACCTTC.

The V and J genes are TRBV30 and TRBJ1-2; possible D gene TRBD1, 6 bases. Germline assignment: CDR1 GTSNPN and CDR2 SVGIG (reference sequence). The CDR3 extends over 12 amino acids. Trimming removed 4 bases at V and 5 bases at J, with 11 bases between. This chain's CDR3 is CAWNRGAYGYTF. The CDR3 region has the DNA TGTGCCTGGAATCGGGGGGCGTATGGCTACACCTTC.

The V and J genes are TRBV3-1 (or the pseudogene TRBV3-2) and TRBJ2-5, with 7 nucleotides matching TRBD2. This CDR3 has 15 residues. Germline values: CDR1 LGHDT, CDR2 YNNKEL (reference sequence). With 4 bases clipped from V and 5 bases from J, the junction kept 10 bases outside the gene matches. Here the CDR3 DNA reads TGTGCCAGCAGCCCCCTAGCGGTCGGGGTGGAGACCCAGTACTTC. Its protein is CASSPLAVGVETQYF.

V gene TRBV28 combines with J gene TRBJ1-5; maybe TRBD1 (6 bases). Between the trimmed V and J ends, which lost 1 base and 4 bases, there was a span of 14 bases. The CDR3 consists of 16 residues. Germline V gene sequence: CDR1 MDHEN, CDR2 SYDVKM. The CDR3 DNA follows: TGTGCCAGCAGTTTATTCAGAGGGACACCTAATCAGCCCCAGCATTTT. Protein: CASSLFRGTPNQPQHF.

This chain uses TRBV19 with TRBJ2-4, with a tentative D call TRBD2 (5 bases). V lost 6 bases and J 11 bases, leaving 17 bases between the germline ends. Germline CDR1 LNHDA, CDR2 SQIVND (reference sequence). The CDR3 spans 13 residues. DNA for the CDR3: TGTGCCAGTAGCACTGGGCCAAGAGGGTTTCAGTACTTC. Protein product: CASSTGPRGFQYF.

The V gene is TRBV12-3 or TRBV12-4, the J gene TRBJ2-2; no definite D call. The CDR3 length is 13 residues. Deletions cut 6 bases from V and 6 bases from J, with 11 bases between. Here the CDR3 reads CASRESVAGELFF. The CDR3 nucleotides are TGTGCCAGCAGGGAGTCGGTTGCCGGGGAGCTGTTTTTT.

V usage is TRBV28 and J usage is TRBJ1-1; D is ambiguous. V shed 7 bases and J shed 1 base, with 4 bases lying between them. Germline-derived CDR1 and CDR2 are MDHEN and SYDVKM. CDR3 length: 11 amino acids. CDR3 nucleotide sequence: TGTGCCAGCAATCAGAACACTGAAGCTTTCTTT. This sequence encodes CASNQNTEAFF.

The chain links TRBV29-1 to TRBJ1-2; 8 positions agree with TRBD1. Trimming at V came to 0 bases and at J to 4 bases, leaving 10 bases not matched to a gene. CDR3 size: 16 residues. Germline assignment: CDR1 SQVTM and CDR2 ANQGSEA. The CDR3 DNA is TGCAGCGTTGAAGATAAGGACAGGGTAGACAGCTATGGCTACACCTTC. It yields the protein CSVEDKDRVDSYGYTF. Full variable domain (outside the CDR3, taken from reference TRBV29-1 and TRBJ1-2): SAVISQKPSRDICQRGTSLTIQCQVDSQVTMMFWYRQQPGQSLTLIATANQGSEATYESGFVIDKFPISRPNLTFSTLTVSNMSPEDSSIYLCSVEDKDRVDSYGYTFGSGTRLTVV.

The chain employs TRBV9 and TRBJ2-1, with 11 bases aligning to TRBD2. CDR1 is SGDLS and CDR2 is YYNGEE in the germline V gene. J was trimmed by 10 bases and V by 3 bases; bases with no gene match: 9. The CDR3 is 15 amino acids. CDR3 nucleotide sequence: TGTGCCAGCAGCGCAAACCTGGGACTAGCGGTGGAGCAGTTCTTC. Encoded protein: CASSANLGLAVEQFF.

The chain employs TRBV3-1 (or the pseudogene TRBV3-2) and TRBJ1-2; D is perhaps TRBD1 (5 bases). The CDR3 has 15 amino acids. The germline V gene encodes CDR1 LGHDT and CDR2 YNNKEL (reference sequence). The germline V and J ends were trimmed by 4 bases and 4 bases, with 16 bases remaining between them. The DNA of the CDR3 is TGTGCCAGCAGCCCCCGAGACAGAACTATCTATGGCTACACCTTC. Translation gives CASSPRDRTIYGYTF.

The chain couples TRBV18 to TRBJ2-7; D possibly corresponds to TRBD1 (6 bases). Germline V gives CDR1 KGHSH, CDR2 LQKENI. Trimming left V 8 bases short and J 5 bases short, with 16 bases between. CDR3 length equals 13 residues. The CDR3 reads CASGQTGPDEQYF. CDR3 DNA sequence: TGTGCCAGCGGACAGACTGGGCCGGACGAGCAGTACTTC.

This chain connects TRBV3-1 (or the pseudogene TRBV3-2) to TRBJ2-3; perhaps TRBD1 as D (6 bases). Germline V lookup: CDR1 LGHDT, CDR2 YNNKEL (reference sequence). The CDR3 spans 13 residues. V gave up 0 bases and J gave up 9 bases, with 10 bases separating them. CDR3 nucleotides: TGTGCCAGCAGCCAAGATACGGACAGAACGCAGTATTTT. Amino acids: CASSQDTDRTQYF.

CDR3 sequence: CASSDLDRGENTIYF. CDR3 bases: TGTGCCAGCAGTGACCTCGACAGGGGTGAAAACACCATATATTTT. V is TRBV25-1 and J is TRBJ1-3; 8 bases are shared with TRBD1. The V and J ends lost 3 bases and 6 bases, in that order; junction bases with no gene match: 7. This CDR3 contains 15 residues. Germline V gene data show CDR1 as MGHDK and CDR2 as SYGVNS.

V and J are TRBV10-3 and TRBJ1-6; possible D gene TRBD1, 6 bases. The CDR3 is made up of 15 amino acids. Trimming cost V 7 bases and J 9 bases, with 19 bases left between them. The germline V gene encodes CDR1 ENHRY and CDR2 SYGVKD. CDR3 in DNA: TGTGCCATCAACGAACAGGGCCAGGATGGTTCACCCCTCCACTTT. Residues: CAINEQGQDGSPLHF.

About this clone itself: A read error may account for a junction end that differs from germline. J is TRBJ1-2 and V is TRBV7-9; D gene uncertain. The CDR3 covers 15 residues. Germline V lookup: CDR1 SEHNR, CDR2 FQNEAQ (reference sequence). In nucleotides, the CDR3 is TGTGCCAGCAGCTTAGATATGGGATCGGCTACACGGCGGGCCTTC. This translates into CASSLDMGSATRRAF.

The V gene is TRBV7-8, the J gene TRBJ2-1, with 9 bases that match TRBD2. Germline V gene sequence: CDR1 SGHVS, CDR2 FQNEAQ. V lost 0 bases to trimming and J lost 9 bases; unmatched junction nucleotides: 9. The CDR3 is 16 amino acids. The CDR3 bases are TGTGCCAGCAGCTTAGCTTCCCGCCTAGCGGGGAGTGAGCAGTTCTTC. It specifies CASSLASRLAGSEQFF.

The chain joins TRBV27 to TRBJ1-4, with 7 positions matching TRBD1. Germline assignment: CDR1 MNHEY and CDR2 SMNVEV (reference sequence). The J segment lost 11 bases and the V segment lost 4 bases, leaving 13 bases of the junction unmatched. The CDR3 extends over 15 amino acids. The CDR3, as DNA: TGTGCCAGCAGTTCCTCCGGGACAGTGTTCGGGAAACTGTTTTTT. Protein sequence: CASSSSGTVFGKLFF.

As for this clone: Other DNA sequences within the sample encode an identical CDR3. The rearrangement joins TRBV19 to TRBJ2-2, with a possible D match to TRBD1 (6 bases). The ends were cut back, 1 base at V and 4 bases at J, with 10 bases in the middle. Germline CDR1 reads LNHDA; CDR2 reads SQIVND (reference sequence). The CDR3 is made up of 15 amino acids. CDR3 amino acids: CASSIGGQLTGELFF. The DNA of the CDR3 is TGTGCCAGTAGTATAGGAGGACAGCTCACCGGGGAGCTGTTTTTT.

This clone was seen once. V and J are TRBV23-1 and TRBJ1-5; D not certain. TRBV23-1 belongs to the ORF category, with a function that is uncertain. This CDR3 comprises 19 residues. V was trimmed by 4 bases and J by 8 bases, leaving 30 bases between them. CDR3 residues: CASSRGTRRIWGAMKPQHF. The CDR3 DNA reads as TGCGCCAGCAGTCGGGGAACGCGTAGGATCTGGGGAGCGATGAAGCCCCAGCATTTT.

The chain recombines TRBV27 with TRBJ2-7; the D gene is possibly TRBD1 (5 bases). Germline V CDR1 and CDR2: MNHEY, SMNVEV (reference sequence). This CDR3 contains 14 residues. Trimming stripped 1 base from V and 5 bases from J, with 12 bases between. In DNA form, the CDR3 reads TGTGCCAGCAGTTTATATGGGGCGGCCGACGAGCAGTACTTC. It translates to CASSLYGAADEQYF.